This TCR beta chain was found in a study of cytomegalovirus exposure and HLA in healthy donors. About this clone itself: What it recognizes is unknown.

Study-wide results and limits: In vitro data verified a few CMV-associated chains as specific for CMV antigens. Cytomegalovirus-associated TCR beta chains were listed, numbering some 180. In terms of immune exposure information, only CMV serostatus was available.

The CDR3 has 17 residues. CDR1 and CDR2 (germline): MGHDK, SYGVNS. J was trimmed by 8 bases and V by 4 bases; bases with no gene match: 16. The study ran its PCR with 60 Vbeta and 13 Jbeta primers. Assay: immunoSEQ multiplex PCR; the TCRdb copy retains only in-frame clones and omits some. The repertoire holds 85,000 to 130,000 clones, with around 80% as singletons. This chain uses TRBV25-1 with TRBJ1-4; 7 positions agree with TRBD1. This TCR was recovered from a male donor in good health and CMV-seropositive. The sequencing sample was made of PBMCs. CDR3 nucleotide sequence: TGTGCCAGCAGTGGATACCGGATACAGGGGTGGGGAGAAAAACTGTTTTTT. It yields the protein CASSGYRIQGWGEKLFF.